A single sample is the source of the 12 T cell receptor beta chains below, sequenced in a study of early T cells in non-severe SARS-CoV-2 infection. MiXCR was run by TCRdb on the 5' RACE reads, yielding one entry per CDR3 protein. Here the sample spans about 32,000 distinct CDR3 sequences, roughly 4.9% being singletons. Material for sequencing was whole blood. The origin of the receptors is an adult who was a healthcare worker with PCR-confirmed SARS-CoV-2 infection or an uninfected control (not recorded which).

The chain employs TRBV20-1 and TRBJ2-1, with D possibly matching TRBD1 (5 bases). The length of the CDR3 is 12 residues. Between the trimmed V and J ends, which lost 0 bases and 9 bases, there was a span of 9 bases. Germline-derived CDR1 and CDR2 are DFQATT and SNEGSKA (reference sequence). CDR3 loop: CSARDRVGEQFF. The DNA of the CDR3 is TGCAGTGCTAGAGACAGGGTTGGTGAGCAGTTCTTC.

This clonotype was seen ten or more times. The chain employs TRBV27 and TRBJ2-3; D is uncertain. The CDR3 covers 16 residues. V lost 0 bases and J 4 bases, leaving 14 bases between the germline ends. From germline, CDR1 is MNHEY and CDR2 SMNVEV (reference sequence). The CDR3 DNA sequence: TGTGCCAGCAGTTTATCGAAGCCAGAGAGGCCAGATACGCAGTATTTT. Translated, it gives CASSLSKPERPDTQYF.

This clonotype was recorded many times. The chain employs TRBV11-3 and TRBJ2-4; no clear D gene. V lost 4 bases, J lost 3 bases, and 13 bases lay in between. Germline-derived CDR1 and CDR2 are SGHNT and YENEEA. This CDR3 contains 15 residues. CDR3 DNA: TGTGCCAGCAGCTGGGGTAATCCGGGCAAAAACATTCAGTACTTC. This sequence encodes CASSWGNPGKNIQYF.

The rearrangement links TRBV11-2 to TRBJ2-1, with 10 bases fitting TRBD2. CDR3 length: 16 amino acids. V shed 5 bases and J 7 bases; nucleotides not matched to a gene: 11. Germline V lookup: CDR1 SGHAT, CDR2 FQNNGV. CDR3 in amino acids: CASSANSSGSRNEQFF. CDR3 in DNA: TGTGCCAGCAGCGCCAATTCTAGCGGGAGTCGGAATGAGCAGTTCTTC.

This clonotype was seen repeatedly, ten times or more. The chain links TRBV19 to TRBJ2-7; 9 positions match TRBD1. Losses at the gene ends were 4 bases for V and 5 bases for J; bases not matched to a gene: 6. The germline gives CDR1 LNHDA, CDR2 SQIVND (reference sequence). The length of the CDR3 is 14 residues. The CDR3 reads CASSTRDRAHEQYF. The CDR3 DNA sequence: TGTGCCAGTAGTACACGGGACAGGGCCCACGAGCAGTACTTC.

This clonotype showed up many times. The genes are TRBV7-9 and TRBJ1-3; D is unclear. Germline V gene data show CDR1 as SEHNR and CDR2 as FQNEAQ (reference sequence). V was cut by 5 bases and J by 1 base, with 9 bases left in between. The CDR3 length is 14 residues. The CDR3, as DNA: TGTGCCAGCAGCCCTGGAGCGTCTGGAAACACCATATATTTT. Translating it yields CASSPGASGNTIYF.

The CDR3 region is CASSSRQGKSYNEQFF. DNA of the CDR3: TGTGCCAGCAGCTCTCGACAGGGAAAATCCTACAATGAGCAGTTCTTC. This chain connects TRBV11-2 to TRBJ2-1; 7 bases line up with TRBD1. J was trimmed by 1 base and V by 4 bases; bases with no gene match: 7. CDR3 length equals 16 residues. The germline CDR1 and CDR2 sequences are SGHAT and FQNNGV.

This clonotype occurred many times. The chain employs TRBV2 and TRBJ2-7, with D uncertain. Germline assignment: CDR1 SNHLY and CDR2 FYNNEI. V was pared by 7 bases and J by 2 bases, with 6 bases between. The CDR3 extends over 11 amino acids. The CDR3 protein is CASTQAYEQYF. The CDR3 DNA reads TGTGCCAGCACCCAGGCCTACGAGCAGTACTTC.

This clonotype has at least ten counts. V usage is TRBV2 and J usage is TRBJ1-1; D unresolved. The V end lost 7 bases, the J end lost 1 base, and 10 bases lay between the germline ends. Germline CDR1 reads SNHLY; CDR2 reads FYNNEI. The CDR3 covers 13 residues. CDR3 DNA sequence: TGTGCCAGCAAGGAGTATCGGAACACTGAAGCTTTCTTT. It codes for CASKEYRNTEAFF. Drawing the rest from reference TRBV2 and TRBJ1-1, the complete variable domain is EPEVTQTPSHQVTQMGQEVILRCVPISNHLYFYWYRQILGQKVEFLVSFYNNEISEKSEIFDDQFSVERPDGSNFTLKIRSTKLEDSAMYFCASKEYRNTEAFFGQGTRLTVV.

The sample holds many counts of this clonotype. The chain couples TRBV7-9 to TRBJ1-3; TRBD1 matches at 8 bases. The V segment lost 3 bases and the J segment 10 bases; nucleotides outside the gene matches: 14. Germline CDR1 and CDR2: SEHNR and FQNEAQ (reference sequence). The CDR3 extends over 16 amino acids. In DNA form, the CDR3 reads TGTGCCAGCAGCTTCGGACAGGGCGGCCGGGGAAGTACCATATATTTT. Protein sequence: CASSFGQGGRGSTIYF.

This clonotype came up a few times. The rearrangement joins TRBV28 to TRBJ2-7; possibly TRBD2 for D (6 bases). Deletions cut 5 bases from V and 3 bases from J, with 14 bases between. The CDR3 contains 14 residues. The germline V gene encodes CDR1 MDHEN and CDR2 SYDVKM. CDR3 amino acids: CASSSPGLVYEQYF. CDR3 nucleotides: TGTGCCAGCAGTAGCCCGGGACTCGTCTACGAGCAGTACTTC. Full variable domain (missing parts from reference TRBV28 and TRBJ2-7): DVKVTQSSRYLVKRTGEKVFLECVQDMDHENMFWYRQDPGLGLRLIYFSYDVKMKEKGDIPEGYSVSREKKERFSLILESASTNQTSMYLCASSSPGLVYEQYFGPGTRLTVT.

This clonotype has only a few counts. The chain recombines TRBV5-5 with TRBJ2-2; a weak D match, TRBD2 (6 bases). V lost 4 bases and J lost 4, with 14 bases in between. Germline lookup yields CDR1 SGHKS and CDR2 YYEKEE (reference sequence). The CDR3 length is 15 residues. This CDR3 is CASSLAWGLTGELFF. DNA for the CDR3: TGTGCCAGCAGCCTGGCTTGGGGACTCACCGGGGAGCTGTTTTTT.